This T cell receptor (beta chain) stems from a study of blood T cells in healthy people across ages. Combining a sample-barcoded 5' primer with a J-beta primer mix, a second PCR ran for roughly 6 to 12 cycles. MiXCR was run by TCRdb on the 5' RACE reads, yielding one entry per CDR3 protein. The sample has about 840,000 distinct CDR3 sequences, almost 30% seen once. The CDR3 is 11 amino acids. CDR1 is SGHRS, CDR2 YFSETQ, per germline. Between the trimmed V and J ends, which lost 0 bases and 7 bases, there was a span of 4 bases. Separately, the same data were catalogued under a study of T cells of mothers and their children.

The TCR sequence derives from a woman aged 40 to 50 in good health. This chain joins TRBV5-1 and TRBJ1-1, with unresolved D. Sequenced: blood. The CDR3 loop reads CASSLDSEAFF. The CDR3 region has the DNA TGCGCCAGCAGCTTGGACAGTGAAGCTTTCTTT.